This T cell receptor (beta chain) was sequenced during a study of blood T cell repertoires in COVID-19. Study-wide background: The cDNA or gDNA used as material had been derived from T cells, B-cell-depleted T cells, or PBMCs.

In the original processing: Reference gene primer amplification in the assay estimated nucleated cell counts. Some clones are missing from TCRdb's copy, which holds only in-frame ones; the method was immunoSEQ multiplex PCR. D and trimming come from the DNA, and the V and J calls and clone size come from that table. The data hold approximately 150,000 clones, with around 80% observed a single time. Per the germline V gene, CDR1 is SGHVS and CDR2 is FQNEAQ. V was pared by 3 bases and J by 4 bases, with 24 bases between. The CDR3 is made up of 18 amino acids. The receptor's source is a woman aged 80 or older with acute or convalescent COVID-19. J is TRBJ1-2 and V is TRBV7-8; TRBD1 might be the D (6 bases). The sample taken for sequencing was peripheral blood. CDR3 nucleotides: TGTGCCAGCAGCTTTGTGGGACTCGAGGGGGGGCGGCGCTATGGCTACACCTTC. Protein: CASSFVGLEGGRRYGYTF.